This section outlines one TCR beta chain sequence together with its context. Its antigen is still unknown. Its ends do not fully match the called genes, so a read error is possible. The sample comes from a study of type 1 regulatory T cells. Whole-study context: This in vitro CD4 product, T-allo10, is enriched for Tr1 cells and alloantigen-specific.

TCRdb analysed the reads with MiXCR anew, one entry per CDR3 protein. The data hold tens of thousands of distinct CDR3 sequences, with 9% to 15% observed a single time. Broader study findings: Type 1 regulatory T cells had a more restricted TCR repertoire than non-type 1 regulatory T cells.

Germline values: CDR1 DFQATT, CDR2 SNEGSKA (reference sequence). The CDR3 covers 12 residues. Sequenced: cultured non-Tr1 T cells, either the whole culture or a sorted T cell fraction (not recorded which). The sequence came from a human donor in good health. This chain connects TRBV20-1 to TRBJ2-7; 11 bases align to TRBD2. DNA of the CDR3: TGCAGTGCTATAGCGGGAGGGTACGAGCAGCACTTC. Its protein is CSAIAGGYEQHF.